The clone carrying this T cell receptor beta chain has ten or more counts. No antigen is known for it. V was clipped by 3 bases and J by 3 bases; unmatched bases: 15. This CDR3 spans 17 amino acids. Germline CDR1 is DFQATT and CDR2 is SNEGSKA (reference sequence). The data stem from a study of human T cells and chemical hapten exposure. For the study at large: On about 2 cm by about 2 cm of upper inner arm skin, sensitization was performed with 2% DPC. Alopecia areata, totalis or universalis affected patients who were mostly female.

Time point indicated: patch test 1, 2 weeks after DPC sensitization. The treatment was: therapeutic diphenylcyclopropenone sensitization with weekly scalp DPC. TCRdb used MiXCR to reprocess the RACE reads, holding one entry per CDR3 protein. This sample has 380,000 or so distinct CDR3 sequences, with nearly 5% found just once. Findings of the study overall: Sensitization with DPC brought no change to TCRs above 1 in 1000 in frequency.

The TCR was taken from a woman between 50 and 59 years old with alopecia areata. Some clones in this sample may be carry-over from other donors' samples. Sequenced here: whole blood, sampled in connection with sensitization to the hapten diphenylcyclopropenone (DPC). This chain connects TRBV20-1 to TRBJ2-7, with 9 bases lining up with TRBD2. In nucleotides, the CDR3 is TGCAGTGCTAGGGACCCGGGAGCTAGCGGGAACTTCTACGAGCAGTACTTC. As protein: CSARDPGASGNFYEQYF.